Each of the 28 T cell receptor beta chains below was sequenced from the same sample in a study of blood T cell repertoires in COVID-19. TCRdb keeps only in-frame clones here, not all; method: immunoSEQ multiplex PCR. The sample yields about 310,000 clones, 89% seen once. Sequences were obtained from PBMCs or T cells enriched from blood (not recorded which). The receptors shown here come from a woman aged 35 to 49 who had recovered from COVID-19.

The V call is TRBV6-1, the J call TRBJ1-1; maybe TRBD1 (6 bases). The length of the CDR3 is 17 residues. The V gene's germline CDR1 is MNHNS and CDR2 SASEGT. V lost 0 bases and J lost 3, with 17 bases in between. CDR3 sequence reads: CASSEAGTPKGDTEAFF. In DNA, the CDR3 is TGTGCCAGCAGTGAAGCCGGGACCCCGAAGGGGGACACTGAAGCTTTCTTT.

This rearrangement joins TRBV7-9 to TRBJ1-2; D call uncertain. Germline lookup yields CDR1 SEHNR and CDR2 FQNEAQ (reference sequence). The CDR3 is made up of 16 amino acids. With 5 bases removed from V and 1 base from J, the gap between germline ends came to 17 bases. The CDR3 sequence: CASSPPVAGDNYGYTF. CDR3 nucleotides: TGTGCCAGCAGCCCGCCGGTGGCAGGCGATAACTATGGCTACACCTTC.

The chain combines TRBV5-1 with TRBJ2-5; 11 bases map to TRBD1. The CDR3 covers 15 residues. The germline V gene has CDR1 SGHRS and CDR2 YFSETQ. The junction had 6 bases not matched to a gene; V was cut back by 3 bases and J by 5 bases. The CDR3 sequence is CASSSGTGGGETQYF. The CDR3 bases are TGCGCCAGCAGCTCCGGGACAGGGGGAGGGGAGACCCAGTACTTC. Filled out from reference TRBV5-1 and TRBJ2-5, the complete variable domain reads KAGVTQTPRYLIKTRGQQVTLSCSPISGHRSVSWYQQTPGQGLQFLFEYFSETQRNKGNFPGRFSGRQFSNSRSEMNVSTLELGDSALYLCASSSGTGGGETQYFGPGTRLLVL.

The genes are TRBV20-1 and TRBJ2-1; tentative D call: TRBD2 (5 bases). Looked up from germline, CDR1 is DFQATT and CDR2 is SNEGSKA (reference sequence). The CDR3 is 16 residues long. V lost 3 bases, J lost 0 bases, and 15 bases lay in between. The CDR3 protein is CSASGSGRSSYNEQFF. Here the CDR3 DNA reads TGCAGTGCTAGTGGGAGCGGCAGGAGCTCCTACAATGAGCAGTTCTTC.

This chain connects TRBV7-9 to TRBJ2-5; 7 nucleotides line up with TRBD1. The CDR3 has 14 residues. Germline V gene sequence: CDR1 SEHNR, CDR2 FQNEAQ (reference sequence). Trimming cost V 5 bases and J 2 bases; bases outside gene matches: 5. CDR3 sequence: CASSPGTVQETQYF. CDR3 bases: TGTGCCAGCAGCCCCGGGACAGTACAAGAGACCCAGTACTTC. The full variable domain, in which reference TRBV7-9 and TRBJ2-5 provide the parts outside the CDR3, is DTGVSQNPRHKITKRGQNVTFRCDPISEHNRLYWYRQTLGQGPEFLTYFQNEAQLEKSRLLSDRFSAERPKGSFSTLEIQRTEQGDSAMYLCASSPGTVQETQYFGPGTRLLVL.

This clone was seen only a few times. The CDR3 region is CASSLSGREWGTGELFF. CDR3 sequence (DNA): TGTGCCAGCAGTTTATCTGGGCGGGAGTGGGGCACCGGGGAGCTGTTTTTT. The chain links TRBV27 to TRBJ2-2, with 7 bases identical to TRBD2. The CDR3 runs to 17 residues. J lost 4 bases, V lost 0 bases, and 8 bases had no gene match. Germline CDR1 MNHEY, CDR2 SMNVEV (reference sequence).

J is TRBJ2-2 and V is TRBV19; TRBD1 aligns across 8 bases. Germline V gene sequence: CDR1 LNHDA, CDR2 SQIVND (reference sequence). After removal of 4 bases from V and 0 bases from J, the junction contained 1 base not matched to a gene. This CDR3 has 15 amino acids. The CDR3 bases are TGTGCCAGTAGTAGACAGGGGACGAACACCGGGGAGCTGTTTTTT. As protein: CASSRQGTNTGELFF.

The CDR3 DNA follows: TGTGCCAGCAGTTACTCAGGGACAGGGAAATGGTACACCTTC. Its protein is CASSYSGTGKWYTF. This sequence joins TRBV6-5 and TRBJ1-2, with 9 bases aligning to TRBD1. The germline V gene encodes CDR1 MNHEY and CDR2 SVGAGI. The CDR3 runs to 14 residues. V trimming: 0 bases; J trimming: 11 bases; junction bases outside the gene matches: 7.

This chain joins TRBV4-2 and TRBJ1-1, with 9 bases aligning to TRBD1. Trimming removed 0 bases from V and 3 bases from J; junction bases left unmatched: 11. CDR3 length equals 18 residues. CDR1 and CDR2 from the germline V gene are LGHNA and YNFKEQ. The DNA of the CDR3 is TGTGCCAGCAGCCAAGAAGGGACAGGGACCGCTGGCCACACTGAAGCTTTCTTT. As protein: CASSQEGTGTAGHTEAFF.

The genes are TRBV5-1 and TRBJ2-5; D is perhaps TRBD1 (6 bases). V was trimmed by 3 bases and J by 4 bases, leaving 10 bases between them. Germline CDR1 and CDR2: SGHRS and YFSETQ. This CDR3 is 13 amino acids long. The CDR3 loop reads CASSYARGETQYF. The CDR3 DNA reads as TGCGCCAGCAGCTATGCCAGGGGAGAGACCCAGTACTTC.

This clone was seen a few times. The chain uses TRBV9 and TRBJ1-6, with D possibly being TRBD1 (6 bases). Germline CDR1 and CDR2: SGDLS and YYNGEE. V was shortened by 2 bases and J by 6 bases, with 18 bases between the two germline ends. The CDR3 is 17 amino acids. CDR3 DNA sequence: TGTGCCAGCAGCGTCGGAGACTTTGGACAGCGTAATTCACCCCTCCACTTT. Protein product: CASSVGDFGQRNSPLHF.

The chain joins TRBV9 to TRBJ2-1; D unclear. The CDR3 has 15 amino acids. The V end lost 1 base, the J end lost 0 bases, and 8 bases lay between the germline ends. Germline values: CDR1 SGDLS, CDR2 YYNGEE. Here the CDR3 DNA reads TGTGCCAGCAGCGTAATCTCGAGCTCCTACAATGAGCAGTTCTTC. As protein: CASSVISSSYNEQFF. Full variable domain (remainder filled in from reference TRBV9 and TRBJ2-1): DSGVTQTPKHLITATGQRVTLRCSPRSGDLSVYWYQQSLDQGLQFLIQYYNGEERAKGNILERFSAQQFPDLHSELNLSSLELGDSALYFCASSVISSSYNEQFFGPGTRLTVL.

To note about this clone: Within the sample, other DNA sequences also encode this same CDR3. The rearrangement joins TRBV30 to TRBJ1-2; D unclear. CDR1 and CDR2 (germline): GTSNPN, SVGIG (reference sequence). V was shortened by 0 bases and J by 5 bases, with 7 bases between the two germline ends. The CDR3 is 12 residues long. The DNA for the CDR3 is TGTGCCTGGAGTGTAGGAGGGTATGGCTACACCTTC. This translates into CAWSVGGYGYTF.

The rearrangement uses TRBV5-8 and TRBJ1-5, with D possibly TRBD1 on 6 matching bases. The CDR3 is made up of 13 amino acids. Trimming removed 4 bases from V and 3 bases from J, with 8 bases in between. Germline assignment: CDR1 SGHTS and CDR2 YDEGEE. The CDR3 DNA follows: TGTGCCAGCAGCACAGGGCTCAATCAGCCCCAGCATTTT. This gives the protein CASSTGLNQPQHF.

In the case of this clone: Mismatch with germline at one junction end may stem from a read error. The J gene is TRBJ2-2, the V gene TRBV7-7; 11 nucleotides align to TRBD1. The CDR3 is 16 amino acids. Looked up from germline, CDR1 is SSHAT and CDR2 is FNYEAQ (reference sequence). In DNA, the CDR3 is TGTGCTAGCAGCACCGGACAGGGGGCTCGTACCGGGGAGCTGTTTTTT. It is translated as CASSTGQGARTGELFF. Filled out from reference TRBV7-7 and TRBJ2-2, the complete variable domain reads GAGVSQSPRYKVTKRGQDVTLRCDPISSHATLYWYQQALGQGPEFLTYFNYEAQPDKSGLPSDRFSAERPEGSISTLTIQRTEQRDSAMYRCASSTGQGARTGELFFGEGSRLTVL.

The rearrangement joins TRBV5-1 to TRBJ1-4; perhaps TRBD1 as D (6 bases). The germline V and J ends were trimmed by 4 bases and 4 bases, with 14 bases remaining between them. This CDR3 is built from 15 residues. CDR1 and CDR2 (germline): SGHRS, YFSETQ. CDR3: CASSLGQLLNEKLFF. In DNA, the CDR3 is TGCGCCAGCAGCCTCGGACAGCTACTTAATGAAAAACTGTTTTTT. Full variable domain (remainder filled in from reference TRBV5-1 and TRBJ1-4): KAGVTQTPRYLIKTRGQQVTLSCSPISGHRSVSWYQQTPGQGLQFLFEYFSETQRNKGNFPGRFSGRQFSNSRSEMNVSTLELGDSALYLCASSLGQLLNEKLFFGSGTQLSVL.

CDR3 in DNA: TGCGCCAGCAGCCAAGATTTGTTAAGCGTTGGGTCAGCTGAAAAACTGTTTTTT. It encodes CASSQDLLSVGSAEKLFF. The chain joins TRBV4-1 to TRBJ1-4; no clear D. In germline, CDR1 is MGHRA, CDR2 YSYEKL. V was trimmed by 0 bases and J by 7 bases, leaving 21 bases between them. The CDR3 totals 18 residues.

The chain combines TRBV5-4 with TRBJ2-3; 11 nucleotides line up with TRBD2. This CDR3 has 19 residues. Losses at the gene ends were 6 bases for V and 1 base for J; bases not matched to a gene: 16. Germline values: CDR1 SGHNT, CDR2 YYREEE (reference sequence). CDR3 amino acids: CASIPFGTSGEVGTDTQYF. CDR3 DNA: TGTGCCAGCATCCCGTTTGGGACTAGCGGTGAGGTTGGCACAGATACGCAGTATTTT.

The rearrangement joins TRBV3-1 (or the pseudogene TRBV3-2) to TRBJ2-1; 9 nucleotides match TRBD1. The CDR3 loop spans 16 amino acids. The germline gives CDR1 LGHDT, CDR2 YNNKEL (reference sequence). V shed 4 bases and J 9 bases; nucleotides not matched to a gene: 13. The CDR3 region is CASSLRSTGGFGEQFF. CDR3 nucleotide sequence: TGTGCCAGCAGCCTACGATCTACAGGGGGCTTTGGTGAGCAGTTCTTC.

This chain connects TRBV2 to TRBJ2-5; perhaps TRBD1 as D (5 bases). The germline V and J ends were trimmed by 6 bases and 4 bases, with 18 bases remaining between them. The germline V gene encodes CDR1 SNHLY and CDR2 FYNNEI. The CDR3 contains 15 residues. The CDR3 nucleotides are TGTGCCAGCAGAGGGGTGGAACCTAGAAGAGAGACCCAGTACTTC. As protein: CASRGVEPRRETQYF.

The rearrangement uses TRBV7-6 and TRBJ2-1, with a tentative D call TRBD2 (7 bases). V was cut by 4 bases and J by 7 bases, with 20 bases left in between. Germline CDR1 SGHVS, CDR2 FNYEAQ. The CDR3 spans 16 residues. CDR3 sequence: CASSSPLGGGGNEQFF. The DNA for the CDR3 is TGTGCCAGCAGCTCCCCTCTGGGGGGGGGCGGAAATGAGCAGTTCTTC.

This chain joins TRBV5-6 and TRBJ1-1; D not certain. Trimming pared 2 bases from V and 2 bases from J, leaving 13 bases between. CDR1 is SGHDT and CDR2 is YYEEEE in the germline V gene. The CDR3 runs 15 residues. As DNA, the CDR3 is TGTGCCAGCAGCTTAGCTTCCGGGAGAAACACTGAAGCTTTCTTT. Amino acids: CASSLASGRNTEAFF.

In DNA, the CDR3 is TGTGCCAGCAGCTTACCCAGGGATGGCGGGGAGCTGTTTTTT. It yields the protein CASSLPRDGGELFF. The chain combines TRBV13 with TRBJ2-2; possibly TRBD1 for D (5 bases). Germline CDR1 and CDR2: PRHDT and FYEKMQ (reference sequence). The ends were cut back, 2 bases at V and 7 bases at J, with 11 bases in the middle. This CDR3 region has 14 residues.

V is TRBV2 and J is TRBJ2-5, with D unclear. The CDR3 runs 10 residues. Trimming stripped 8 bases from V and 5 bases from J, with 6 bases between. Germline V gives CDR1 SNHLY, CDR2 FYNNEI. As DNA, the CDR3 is TGTGCCAGCTCTAGGGAGACCCAGTACTTC. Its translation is CASSRETQYF.

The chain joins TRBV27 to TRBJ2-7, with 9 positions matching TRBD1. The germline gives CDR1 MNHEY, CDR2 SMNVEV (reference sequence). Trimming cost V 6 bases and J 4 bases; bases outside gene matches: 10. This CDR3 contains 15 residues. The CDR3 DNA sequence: TGTGCCAGCAGCAAAACCGGGACAGGGATGTACGAGCAGTACTTC. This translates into CASSKTGTGMYEQYF.

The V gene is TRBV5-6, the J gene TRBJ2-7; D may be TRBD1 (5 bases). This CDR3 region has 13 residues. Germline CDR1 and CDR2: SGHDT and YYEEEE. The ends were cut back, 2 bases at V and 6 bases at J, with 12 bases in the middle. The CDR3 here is CASSFDRFLEQYF. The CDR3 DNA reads TGTGCCAGCAGCTTCGACAGATTCCTCGAGCAGTACTTC. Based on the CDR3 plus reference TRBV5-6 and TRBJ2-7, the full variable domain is DAGVTQSPTHLIKTRGQQVTLRCSPKSGHDTVSWYQQALGQGPQFIFQYYEEEERQRGNFPDRFSGHQFPNYSSELNVNALLLGDSALYLCASSFDRFLEQYFGPGTRLTVT.

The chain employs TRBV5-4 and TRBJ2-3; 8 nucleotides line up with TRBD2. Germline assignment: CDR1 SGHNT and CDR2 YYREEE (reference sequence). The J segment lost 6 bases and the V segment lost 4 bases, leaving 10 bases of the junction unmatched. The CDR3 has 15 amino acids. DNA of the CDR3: TGTGCCAGCAGCCCCGGACTAGCAGCACGGGATACGCAGTATTTT. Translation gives CASSPGLAARDTQYF. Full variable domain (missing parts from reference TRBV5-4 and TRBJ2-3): ETGVTQSPTHLIKTRGQQVTLRCSSQSGHNTVSWYQQALGQGPQFIFQYYREEENGRGNFPPRFSGLQFPNYSSELNVNALELDDSALYLCASSPGLAARDTQYFGPGTRLTVL.

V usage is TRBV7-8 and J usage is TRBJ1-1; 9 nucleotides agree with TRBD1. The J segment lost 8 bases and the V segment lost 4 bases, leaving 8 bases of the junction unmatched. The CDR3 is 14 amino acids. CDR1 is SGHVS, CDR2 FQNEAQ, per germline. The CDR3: CASSSFTGGAEAFF. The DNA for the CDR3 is TGTGCCAGCAGCTCATTTACAGGGGGCGCGGAAGCTTTCTTT.